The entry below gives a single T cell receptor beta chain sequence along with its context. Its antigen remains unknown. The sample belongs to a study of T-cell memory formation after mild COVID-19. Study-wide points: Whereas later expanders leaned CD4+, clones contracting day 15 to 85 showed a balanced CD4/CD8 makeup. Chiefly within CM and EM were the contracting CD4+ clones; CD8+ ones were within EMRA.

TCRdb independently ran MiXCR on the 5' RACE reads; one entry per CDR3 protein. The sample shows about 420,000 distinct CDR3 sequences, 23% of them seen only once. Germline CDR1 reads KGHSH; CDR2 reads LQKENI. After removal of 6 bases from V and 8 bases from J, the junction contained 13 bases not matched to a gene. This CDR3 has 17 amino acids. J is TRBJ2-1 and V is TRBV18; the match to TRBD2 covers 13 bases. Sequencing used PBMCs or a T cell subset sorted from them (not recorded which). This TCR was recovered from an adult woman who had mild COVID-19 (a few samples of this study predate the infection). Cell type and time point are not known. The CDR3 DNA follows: TGTGCCAGCTCCCCGGGACTAGCGGGATTAAGGTCTGATGAGCAGTTCTTC. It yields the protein CASSPGLAGLRSDEQFF.